One sample yielded the 25 T cell receptor beta chains listed below, sequenced in a study of Ad26.COV2.S vaccination and SARS-CoV-2 variants. Method: immunoSEQ multiplex PCR; TCRdb's copy keeps in-frame clones and lacks some. The table shows roughly 300,000 clones, with 65% to 90% occurring only once. Noted treatment: some 20 received Ad26.COV2.S at low or high dose, single or two shots; a few received placebo; per-sample allocation not given. Vaccine and placebo recipients were sampled on day 63 after the first injection. The sequences come from peripheral blood, collected in a trial of Ad26.COV2.S vaccine versus placebo. The source is a person between 18 and 65 years old who received the Ad26.COV2.S COVID-19 vaccine or a placebo.

This CDR3 is CASSLDPAVEYNEQFF. DNA for the CDR3: TGTGCCAGCAGCTTGGATCCAGCGGTCGAGTACAATGAGCAGTTCTTC. The chain links TRBV5-4 to TRBJ2-1; D is possibly TRBD2 (5 bases). CDR1 and CDR2 (germline): SGHNT, YYREEE (reference sequence). Trimming stripped 0 bases from V and 4 bases from J, with 14 bases between. The CDR3 is made up of 16 amino acids.

The chain joins TRBV7-6 to TRBJ2-7; maybe TRBD1 (5 bases). Between the trimmed V and J ends, which lost 1 base and 0 bases, there was a span of 10 bases. Germline V gene data show CDR1 as SGHVS and CDR2 as FNYEAQ. The CDR3 is 15 amino acids. CDR3 sequence (DNA): TGTGCCAGCAGCTTAGGGCCGACAGTCTCCTACGAGCAGTACTTC. This sequence encodes CASSLGPTVSYEQYF.

The chain combines TRBV24-1 with TRBJ2-7, with TRBD1 matching 9 bases. The V gene end was trimmed by 2 bases and the J gene end by 2 bases; junction bases not matched to a gene: 12. Per germline, CDR1 KGHDR and CDR2 SFDVKD. The length of the CDR3 is 18 residues. The CDR3 region has the DNA TGTGCCACCAGTGATTCCGCAACCGGGACAGGGCTCACCTACGAGCAGTACTTC. Translation gives CATSDSATGTGLTYEQYF.

The CDR3 protein is CASRPTGDLYTDTQYF. The CDR3 DNA reads TGTGCCAGCAGACCGACAGGCGACCTATACACAGATACGCAGTATTTT. The chain carries TRBV28 and TRBJ2-3, with D tentatively TRBD1 (6 bases). From germline, CDR1 is MDHEN and CDR2 SYDVKM. Trimming removed 6 bases at V and 2 bases at J, with 18 bases between. The length of the CDR3 is 16 residues. Together with reference TRBV28 and TRBJ2-3, the CDR3 gives the full variable domain: DVKVTQSSRYLVKRTGEKVFLECVQDMDHENMFWYRQDPGLGLRLIYFSYDVKMKEKGDIPEGYSVSREKKERFSLILESASTNQTSMYLCASRPTGDLYTDTQYFGPGTRLTVL.

The CDR3 DNA sequence: TGTGCCAGCAGCCAAGGGAGGAACACTGAAGCTTTCTTT. This codes for CASSQGRNTEAFF. The chain joins TRBV3-1 (or the pseudogene TRBV3-2) to TRBJ1-1, with D unclear. CDR3 length equals 13 residues. V lost 1 base, J lost 1 base, and 4 bases lay in between. In germline, CDR1 is LGHDT, CDR2 YNNKEL (reference sequence).

J is TRBJ1-1 and V is TRBV12-3 or TRBV12-4; a possible D gene is TRBD1 (5 bases). V was pared by 6 bases and J by 2 bases, with 10 bases between. This CDR3 has 13 amino acids. CDR3 DNA: TGTGCCAGCAGAAGGGGAAGCAACACTGAAGCTTTCTTT. Its protein product is CASRRGSNTEAFF.

Only a few counts were recorded for this clone. This chain links TRBV18 with TRBJ2-1; perhaps TRBD1 as D (7 bases). CDR1 is KGHSH, CDR2 LQKENI, per germline. Deletions cut 5 bases from V and 3 bases from J, with 14 bases between. CDR3 length: 15 residues. The CDR3 bases are TGTGCCAGCTCAGCGGGACAGAAATTCTACAATGAGCAGTTCTTC. This translates into CASSAGQKFYNEQFF.

The gene calls are TRBV7-2 and TRBJ1-4; D unresolved. V lost 3 bases to trimming and J lost 8 bases, with 10 bases between them. The CDR3 runs 13 residues. Germline V lookup: CDR1 SGHTA, CDR2 FQGNSA. The DNA for the CDR3 is TGTGCCAGCAGCTTTGGCAGGAGAGAAAAACTGTTTTTT. Its protein is CASSFGRREKLFF.

In its sample, this clone was seen a few times. V is TRBV25-1 and J is TRBJ1-5, with D possibly being TRBD1 (6 bases). The CDR3 extends over 14 amino acids. The germline V gene has CDR1 MGHDK and CDR2 SYGVNS. Trimming left V 8 bases short and J 0 bases short, with 11 bases between. The CDR3 here is CASSTGFSNQPQHF. The CDR3 DNA reads TGTGCCAGCTCCACAGGGTTTAGCAATCAGCCCCAGCATTTT.

The chain employs TRBV5-1 and TRBJ2-6; D remains unclear. Germline assignment: CDR1 SGHRS and CDR2 YFSETQ. V dropped 0 bases and J dropped 1 base, with 5 bases sitting between them. The CDR3 is made up of 15 amino acids. This CDR3 reads CASSLVVSGANVLTF. In nucleotides, the CDR3 is TGCGCCAGCAGCTTGGTCGTTTCTGGGGCCAACGTCCTGACTTTC.

The rearrangement joins TRBV18 to TRBJ1-3, with TRBD1 matching over 7 bases. The CDR3 runs 14 residues. V shed 3 bases and J 3 bases; nucleotides not matched to a gene: 2. Germline assignment: CDR1 KGHSH and CDR2 LQKENI. This CDR3 is CASSPSGGGNTIYF. CDR3 coding DNA: TGTGCCAGCTCACCCTCAGGGGGTGGAAACACCATATATTTT.

The chain links TRBV30 to TRBJ2-7, with TRBD2 matching over 12 bases. The ends lost 0 bases at V and 7 bases at J; junction bases unmatched: 10. Germline V gives CDR1 GTSNPN, CDR2 SVGIG (reference sequence). CDR3 length: 16 residues. CDR3 region: CAWSVGLAGGPAEQYF. CDR3 sequence (DNA): TGTGCCTGGAGTGTAGGGCTAGCGGGAGGGCCCGCTGAGCAGTACTTC.

This clone appeared once. The chain carries TRBV10-3 and TRBJ1-3; D gene unclear. CDR1 is ENHRY and CDR2 is SYGVKD in the germline V gene. This CDR3 spans 15 amino acids. The germline V and J ends were trimmed by 0 bases and 4 bases, with 10 bases remaining between them. The CDR3 coding sequence is TGTGCCATCAGTGAGTCATCGGTGGAAGGAAACACCATATATTTT. Translated: CAISESSVEGNTIYF.

This clone was seen many times. V usage is TRBV19 and J usage is TRBJ2-1; TRBD1 agrees at 7 bases. The J segment lost 2 bases and the V segment lost 5 bases, leaving 6 bases of the junction unmatched. The length of the CDR3 is 15 residues. From germline, CDR1 is LNHDA and CDR2 SQIVND (reference sequence). The CDR3 nucleotides are TGTGCCAGTAGTGAGGCAGGGGGACCCTACAATGAGCAGTTCTTC. Translating it yields CASSEAGGPYNEQFF.

V and J are TRBV27 and TRBJ2-3; D might be TRBD1 or TRBD2, each matching 5 bases. The CDR3 sequence is 14 residues long. Germline V gene data show CDR1 as MNHEY and CDR2 as SMNVEV (reference sequence). Trimming pared 6 bases from V and 1 base from J, leaving 11 bases between. CDR3 sequence reads: CASREMGGTDTQYF. Written as DNA, the CDR3 is TGTGCCAGCAGGGAGATGGGGGGCACAGATACGCAGTATTTT.

This sequence joins TRBV5-1 and TRBJ2-7, with D perhaps matching TRBD1 or TRBD2 (6 bases each). V was shortened by 0 bases and J by 2 bases, with 21 bases between the two germline ends. The CDR3 contains 18 residues. Germline values: CDR1 SGHRS, CDR2 YFSETQ. CDR3 loop: CASSLALGGKDHPYEQYF. CDR3 in DNA: TGCGCCAGCAGCTTGGCCTTAGGGGGGAAGGACCACCCCTACGAGCAGTACTTC. The full variable domain, rest sourced from reference TRBV5-1 and TRBJ2-7, is KAGVTQTPRYLIKTRGQQVTLSCSPISGHRSVSWYQQTPGQGLQFLFEYFSETQRNKGNFPGRFSGRQFSNSRSEMNVSTLELGDSALYLCASSLALGGKDHPYEQYFGPGTRLTVT.

V and J are TRBV27 and TRBJ1-1, with D possibly matching TRBD1 (5 bases). The CDR3 extends over 13 amino acids. V was shortened by 2 bases and J by 4 bases, with 8 bases between the two germline ends. Germline V lookup: CDR1 MNHEY, CDR2 SMNVEV (reference sequence). As DNA, the CDR3 is TGTGCCAGCAGTTTAATAGGGACCACTGAAGCTTTCTTT. It encodes CASSLIGTTEAFF.

The V call is TRBV5-1, the J call TRBJ2-7, with 8 bases that match TRBD1. The germline CDR1 and CDR2 sequences are SGHRS and YFSETQ. The CDR3 is 14 residues long. V shed 7 bases and J 1 base; nucleotides not matched to a gene: 7. CDR3: CASASGTGSYEQYF. In DNA form, the CDR3 reads TGCGCCAGCGCATCCGGGACAGGTTCCTACGAGCAGTACTTC.

The chain joins TRBV4-1 to TRBJ2-7; D gene ambiguous. V was clipped by 0 bases and J by 3 bases, with 9 bases between them. The CDR3 totals 14 residues. CDR1 and CDR2 (germline): MGHRA, YSYEKL. In DNA, the CDR3 is TGCGCCAGCAGCCAAGACAACAGAATCTACGAGCAGTACTTC. This sequence encodes CASSQDNRIYEQYF.

This clone has a count of ten or more. The chain is built from TRBV3-1 (or the pseudogene TRBV3-2) and TRBJ2-2, with 8 bases identical to TRBD2. Germline loops: CDR1 LGHDT, CDR2 YNNKEL (reference sequence). Trimming removed 3 bases from V and 6 bases from J; junction bases left unmatched: 12. This CDR3 has 17 residues. CDR3 residues: CASSQRAGGVLPGELFF. CDR3 nucleotide sequence: TGTGCCAGCAGCCAGAGGGCGGGGGGTGTACTCCCCGGGGAGCTGTTTTTT.

The V gene is TRBV7-2, the J gene TRBJ2-1; 8 bases agree with TRBD2. J gave up 5 bases and V 2 bases, and 2 bases lay outside the gene matches. CDR3 length: 14 residues. Germline loops: CDR1 SGHTA, CDR2 FQGNSA. The CDR3 nucleotides are TGTGCCAGCAGCTTATCAGCGGGAGACAATGAGCAGTTCTTC. Amino acids: CASSLSAGDNEQFF.

This clone showed up just once. V gene TRBV18 combines with J gene TRBJ1-4; tentatively, D is TRBD1 (5 bases). The ends were cut back, 6 bases at V and 3 bases at J, with 14 bases in the middle. The CDR3 runs to 15 residues. Germline lookup yields CDR1 KGHSH and CDR2 LQKENI. In nucleotides, the CDR3 is TGTGCCAGCTCGCCAAGGGAAGGGGCTAATGAAAAACTGTTTTTT. Encoded protein: CASSPREGANEKLFF.

The gene calls are TRBV9 and TRBJ1-1; D possibly corresponds to TRBD1 (6 bases). This CDR3 is 17 amino acids long. CDR1 and CDR2 (germline): SGDLS, YYNGEE. Trimming took 4 bases from V and 0 from J, leaving 19 bases between them. CDR3 residues: CASSPPDIRGLNTEAFF. In nucleotides, the CDR3 is TGTGCCAGCAGCCCCCCGGACATCAGGGGTTTGAACACTGAAGCTTTCTTT. Looking up the rest from reference TRBV9 and TRBJ1-1 gives the full variable domain: DSGVTQTPKHLITATGQRVTLRCSPRSGDLSVYWYQQSLDQGLQFLIQYYNGEERAKGNILERFSAQQFPDLHSELNLSSLELGDSALYFCASSPPDIRGLNTEAFFGQGTRLTVV.

This chain connects TRBV6-4 to TRBJ2-1; no firm D call. The V gene's germline CDR1 is MRHNA and CDR2 SNTAGT. This CDR3 spans 14 amino acids. V was clipped by 1 base and J by 5 bases, with 9 bases between them. In DNA form, the CDR3 reads TGTGCCAGCAGTGACTTAGGGCTGAACAATGAGCAGTTCTTC. Amino acid sequence: CASSDLGLNNEQFF.

The J gene is TRBJ1-1, the V gene TRBV6-2 or TRBV6-3; D gene ambiguous. The germline CDR1 and CDR2 sequences are MNHEY and SVGEGT. Trimming stripped 0 bases from V and 1 base from J, with 9 bases between. CDR3 length: 15 amino acids. The CDR3 DNA sequence: TGTGCCAGCAGTTACTCCTTTACTTCGAACACTGAAGCTTTCTTT. Translation: CASSYSFTSNTEAFF.